The entry below gives a single T cell receptor beta chain sequence along with its context. The ends were cut back, 4 bases at V and 8 bases at J, with 15 bases in the middle. In germline, CDR1 is SGHRS, CDR2 YFSETQ. CDR3 length equals 13 residues. This sample stems from a study of blood T cell repertoires in COVID-19. Study context: COVID-19 samples collected from the United States, Italy and Spain covered acute and convalescent phases. T cells, B-cell-depleted T cells, or PBMCs provided the cDNA or gDNA that served as material.

In the original workflow: Amplification of reference gene primers was used by the study to estimate nucleated cell counts. TCRdb keeps only in-frame clones here, not all; method: immunoSEQ multiplex PCR. V and J calls and clone size are as listed in that table; D and trimming were resolved from the DNA. This table has approximately 69,000 clones, roughly three quarters appearing once. The origin of this receptor is a man aged 60 to 75 with acute or convalescent COVID-19. This chain connects TRBV5-1 to TRBJ1-1, with D tentatively TRBD1 (6 bases). The sample taken for sequencing was peripheral blood. This CDR3 reads CASSENREGEAFF. CDR3 sequence (DNA): TGCGCCAGCAGCGAAAACAGGGAGGGAGAAGCTTTCTTT.